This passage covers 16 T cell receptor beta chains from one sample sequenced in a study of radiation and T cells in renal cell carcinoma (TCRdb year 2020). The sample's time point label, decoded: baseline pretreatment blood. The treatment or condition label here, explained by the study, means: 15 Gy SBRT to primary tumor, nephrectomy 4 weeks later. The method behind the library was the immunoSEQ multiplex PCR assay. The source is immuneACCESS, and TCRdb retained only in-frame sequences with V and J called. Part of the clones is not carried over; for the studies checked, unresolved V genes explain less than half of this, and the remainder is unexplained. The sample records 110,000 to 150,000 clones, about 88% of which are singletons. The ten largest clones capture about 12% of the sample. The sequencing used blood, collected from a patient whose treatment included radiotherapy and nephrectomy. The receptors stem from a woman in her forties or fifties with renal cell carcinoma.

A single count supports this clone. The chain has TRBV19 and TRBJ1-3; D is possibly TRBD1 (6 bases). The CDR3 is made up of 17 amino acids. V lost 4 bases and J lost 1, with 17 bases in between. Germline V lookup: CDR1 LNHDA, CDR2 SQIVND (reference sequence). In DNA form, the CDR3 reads TGTGCCAGTAGTACCGGACAGAGGAAGGCTTCTGGAAACACCATATATTTT. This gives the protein CASSTGQRKASGNTIYF. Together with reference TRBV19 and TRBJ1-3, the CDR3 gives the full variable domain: DGGITQSPKYLFRKEGQNVTLSCEQNLNHDAMYWYRQDPGQGLRLIYYSQIVNDFQKGDIAEGYSVSREKKESFPLTVTSAQKNPTAFYLCASSTGQRKASGNTIYFGEGSWLTVV.

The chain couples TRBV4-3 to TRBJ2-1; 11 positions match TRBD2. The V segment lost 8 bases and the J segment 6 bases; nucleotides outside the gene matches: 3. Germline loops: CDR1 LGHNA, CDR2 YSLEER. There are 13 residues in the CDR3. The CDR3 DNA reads TGCGCCAGCGGGACTAGCGGTACCAATGAGCAGTTCTTC. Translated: CASGTSGTNEQFF.

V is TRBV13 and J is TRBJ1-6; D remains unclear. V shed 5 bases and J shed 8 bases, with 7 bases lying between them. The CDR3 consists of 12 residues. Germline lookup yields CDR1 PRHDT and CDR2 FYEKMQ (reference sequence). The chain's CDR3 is CASSLPYSPLHF. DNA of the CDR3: TGTGCCAGCAGCCTCCCCTATTCACCCCTCCACTTT. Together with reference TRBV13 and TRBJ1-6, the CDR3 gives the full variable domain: AAGVIQSPRHLIKEKRETATLKCYPIPRHDTVYWYQQGPGQDPQFLISFYEKMQSDKGSIPDRFSAQQFSDYHSELNMSSLELGDSALYFCASSLPYSPLHFGNGTRLTVT.

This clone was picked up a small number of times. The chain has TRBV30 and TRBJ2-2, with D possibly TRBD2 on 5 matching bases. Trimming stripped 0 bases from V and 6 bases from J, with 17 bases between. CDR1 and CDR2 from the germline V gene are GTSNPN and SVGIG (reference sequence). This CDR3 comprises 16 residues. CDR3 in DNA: TGTGCCTGGAGTGTTGAGACCACTAGTACTCCCGGGGAGCTGTTTTTT. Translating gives CAWSVETTSTPGELFF.

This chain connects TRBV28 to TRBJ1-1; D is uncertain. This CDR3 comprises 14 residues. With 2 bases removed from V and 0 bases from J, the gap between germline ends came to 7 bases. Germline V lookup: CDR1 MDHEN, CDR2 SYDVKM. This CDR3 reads CASSLPRVNTEAFF. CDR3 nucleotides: TGTGCCAGCAGTTTACCTCGAGTGAACACTGAAGCTTTCTTT. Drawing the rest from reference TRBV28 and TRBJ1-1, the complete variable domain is DVKVTQSSRYLVKRTGEKVFLECVQDMDHENMFWYRQDPGLGLRLIYFSYDVKMKEKGDIPEGYSVSREKKERFSLILESASTNQTSMYLCASSLPRVNTEAFFGQGTRLTVV.

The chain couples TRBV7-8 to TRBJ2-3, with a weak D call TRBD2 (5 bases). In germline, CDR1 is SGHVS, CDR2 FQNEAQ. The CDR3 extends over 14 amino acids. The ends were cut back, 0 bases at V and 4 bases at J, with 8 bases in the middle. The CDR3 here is CASSLALAADTQYF. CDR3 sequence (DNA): TGTGCCAGCAGCTTAGCCCTAGCAGCAGATACGCAGTATTTT. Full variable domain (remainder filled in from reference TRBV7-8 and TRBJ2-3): GAGVSQSPRYKVAKRGQDVALRCDPISGHVSLFWYQQALGQGPEFLTYFQNEAQLDKSGLPSDRFFAERPEGSVSTLKIQRTQQEDSAVYLCASSLALAADTQYFGPGTRLTVL.

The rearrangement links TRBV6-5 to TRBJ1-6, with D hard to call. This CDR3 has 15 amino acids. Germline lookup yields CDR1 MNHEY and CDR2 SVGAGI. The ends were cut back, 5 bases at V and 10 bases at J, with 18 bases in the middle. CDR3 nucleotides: TGTGCCAGCAGTGCCTGGGGTACCCCCGGGTCACCCCTCCACTTT. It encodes CASSAWGTPGSPLHF.

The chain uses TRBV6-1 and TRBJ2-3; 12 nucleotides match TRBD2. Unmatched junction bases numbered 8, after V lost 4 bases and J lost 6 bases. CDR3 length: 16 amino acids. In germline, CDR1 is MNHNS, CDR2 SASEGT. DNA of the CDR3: TGTGCCAGCAGTGCACTAGCGGGGGGACCTCGGGATACGCAGTATTTT. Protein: CASSALAGGPRDTQYF.

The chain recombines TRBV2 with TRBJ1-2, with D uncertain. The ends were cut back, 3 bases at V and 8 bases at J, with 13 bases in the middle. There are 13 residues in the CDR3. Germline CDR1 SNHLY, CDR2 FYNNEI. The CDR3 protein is CASSDPPGEGYTF. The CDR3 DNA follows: TGTGCCAGCAGTGATCCCCCAGGAGAAGGCTACACCTTC.

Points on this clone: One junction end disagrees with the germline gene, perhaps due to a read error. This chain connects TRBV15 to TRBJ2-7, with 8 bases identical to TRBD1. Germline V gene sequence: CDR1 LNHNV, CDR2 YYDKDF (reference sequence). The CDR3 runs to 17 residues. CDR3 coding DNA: TGTGCCACCAGCACTTGGCCGAGGAGAGGACAGGGATTACCCCCTACCTTC. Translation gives CATSTWPRRGQGLPPTF. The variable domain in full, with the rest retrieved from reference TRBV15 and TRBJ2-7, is DAMVIQNPRYQVTQFGKPVTLSCSQTLNHNVMYWYQQKSSQAPKLLFHYYDKDFNNEADTPDNFQSRRPNTSFCFLDIRSPGLGDTAMYLCATSTWPRRGQGLPPTFGPGTRLTVT.

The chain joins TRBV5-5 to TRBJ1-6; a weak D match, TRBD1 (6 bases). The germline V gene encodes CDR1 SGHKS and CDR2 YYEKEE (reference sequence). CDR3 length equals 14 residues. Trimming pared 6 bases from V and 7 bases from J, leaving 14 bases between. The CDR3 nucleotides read TGTGCCAGCATCTTAGGACAGTCGAATTCACCCCTCCACTTT. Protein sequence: CASILGQSNSPLHF.

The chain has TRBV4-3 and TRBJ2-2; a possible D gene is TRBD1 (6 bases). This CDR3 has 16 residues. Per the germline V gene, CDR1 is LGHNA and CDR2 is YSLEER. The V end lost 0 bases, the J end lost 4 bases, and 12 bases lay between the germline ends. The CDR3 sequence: CASSQDWGLTTGELFF. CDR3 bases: TGCGCCAGCAGCCAAGATTGGGGGCTGACCACCGGGGAGCTGTTTTTT.

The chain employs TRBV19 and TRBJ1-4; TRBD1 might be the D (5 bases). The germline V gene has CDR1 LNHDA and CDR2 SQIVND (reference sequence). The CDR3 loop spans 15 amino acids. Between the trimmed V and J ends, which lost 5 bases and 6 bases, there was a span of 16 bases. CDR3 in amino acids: CASSPLGTEHEKLFF. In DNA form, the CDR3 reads TGTGCCAGTAGTCCTCTGGGGACGGAGCATGAAAAACTGTTTTTT.

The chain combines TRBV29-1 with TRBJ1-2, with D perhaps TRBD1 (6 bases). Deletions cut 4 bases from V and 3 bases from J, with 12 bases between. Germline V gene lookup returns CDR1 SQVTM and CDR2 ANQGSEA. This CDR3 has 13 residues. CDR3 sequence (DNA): TGCAGCGTTGGGGACAAATCGGACTATGGCTACACCTTC. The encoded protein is CSVGDKSDYGYTF.

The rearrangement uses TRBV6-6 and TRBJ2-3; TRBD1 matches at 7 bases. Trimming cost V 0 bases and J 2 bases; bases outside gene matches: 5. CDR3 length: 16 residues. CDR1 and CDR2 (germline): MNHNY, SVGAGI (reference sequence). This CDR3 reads CASSYSLDRYTDTQYF. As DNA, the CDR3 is TGTGCCAGCAGTTACTCATTGGACAGGTACACAGATACGCAGTATTTT.

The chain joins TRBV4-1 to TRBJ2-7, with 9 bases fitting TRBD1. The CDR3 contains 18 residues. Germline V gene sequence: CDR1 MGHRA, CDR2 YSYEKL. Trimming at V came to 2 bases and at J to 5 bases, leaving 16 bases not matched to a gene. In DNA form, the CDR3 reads TGCGCCAGCAGCCAAAATTCCGGGACAGGGCTTTTGAAAAACGAGCAGTACTTC. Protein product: CASSQNSGTGLLKNEQYF.